This T cell receptor beta chain was obtained from a study of blood T cell repertoires in COVID-19 (dated by TCRdb to 2018 to 2021). For context, the study as a whole: Collaborator samples came from the United States, Italy and Spain and covered acute and convalescent phases of COVID-19. The prospective study material was composed of cDNA or gDNA derived from T cells, B-cell-depleted T cells, or PBMCs. Samples came from the ongoing ImmuneRACE study (first 160 participants) plus 1,254 subjects from 6 global collaborators. Nearly every sample came with metadata listing a de-identified subject ID, COVID-19 status, age in years and sex. Where available, HLA class I and class II types were taken from metadata supplied by the sample provider and were not determined by assay-based typing. A freely available public database, intended as a resource for researchers studying the immune response to SARS-CoV-2, is where the repertoires were released. The dataset comprised deeply sampled blood TCRbeta repertoires from subjects exposed to, actively infected with, or recovered from COVID-19.

According to the germline V gene (reference sequence), CDR1 reads MNHEY and CDR2 reads SMNVEV. V was cut back by 5 bases and J by 8 bases, leaving a gap of 12 bases between them. Including cysteine and phenylalanine, the CDR3 has 13 amino acids. Only the CDR3 region is kept as DNA, spanning 39 bases read in frame from base 1. As to this clone: It has no known antigen specificity. One base away there is no much larger clone; base qualities are not given.

General conclusions and limits of the study: Clinical and demographic metadata were provided uncurated, with the amount varying by source and participant.

TCRbeta CDR3 regions were amplified from genomic DNA using the immunoSEQ Assay, a bias-controlled multiplex PCR. From the authors' description of their analysis: Within the assay, amplification of reference gene primers was used to estimate how many nucleated cells each sample contained. Sequence reads were collapsed and filtered to measure the absolute abundance of every unique TCRbeta CDR3 rearrangement. For each sample, productive Simpson clonality was calculated as the square root of Simpson's diversity index across productive rearrangements. This immuneACCESS table, as held by TCRdb, lists in-frame sequences with V and J called but not all clones. Of the missing ones, under half trace to an unresolved V gene in checked studies; the others have no known cause. That table gives V, J and clone size, and the DNA gave D and trimming. This sample has 55,000 to 65,000 clones in its table, and more than 90% of those were observed once. Around 2.3% of the sample lies in the top ten.

Collaborating institutions collected whole blood in K2EDTA tubes following their own protocols. For TCRbeta analysis, collaborators shipped samples in one of three forms: frozen whole blood, isolated PBMCs, or DNA extracted from either of those sample types. The chain uses TRBV27 and TRBJ1-4, with the identity of the D gene unclear. The sequencing sample was made of peripheral blood. The receptor comes from a man aged 55-75 years with acute or convalescent COVID-19. The nucleotide sequence is given as TGTGCCAGCAGTCCAAGGGAGGGCGAAAAACTGTTTTTT. This translates into CASSPREGEKLFF. The full variable domain, completed from the reference TRBV27 and TRBJ1-4 proteins outside the CDR3, reads EAQVTQNPRYLITVTGKKLTVTCSQNMNHEYMSWYRQDPGLGLRQIYYSMNVEVTDKGDVPEGYKVSRKEKRNFPLILESPSPNQTSLYFCASSPREGEKLFFGSGTQLSVL.